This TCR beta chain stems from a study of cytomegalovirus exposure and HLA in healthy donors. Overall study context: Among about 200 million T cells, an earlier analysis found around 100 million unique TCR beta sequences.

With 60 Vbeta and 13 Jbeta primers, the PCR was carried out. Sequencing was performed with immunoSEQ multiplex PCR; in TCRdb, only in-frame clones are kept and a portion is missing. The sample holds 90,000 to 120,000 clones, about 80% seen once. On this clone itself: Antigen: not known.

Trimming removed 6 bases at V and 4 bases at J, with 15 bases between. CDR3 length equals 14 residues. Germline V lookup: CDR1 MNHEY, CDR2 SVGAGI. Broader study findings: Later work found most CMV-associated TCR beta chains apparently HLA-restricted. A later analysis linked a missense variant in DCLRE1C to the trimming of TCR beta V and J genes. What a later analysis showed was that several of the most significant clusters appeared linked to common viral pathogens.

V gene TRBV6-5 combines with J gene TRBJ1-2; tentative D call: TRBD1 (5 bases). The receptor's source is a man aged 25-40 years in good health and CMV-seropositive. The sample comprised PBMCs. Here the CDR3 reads CASRLALGVYGYTF. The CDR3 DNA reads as TGTGCCAGCAGACTAGCCTTGGGGGTCTATGGCTACACCTTC.